These T cell receptor beta chains were read from a single sample in a study of blood T cell repertoires in COVID-19. Produced via immunoSEQ multiplex PCR; TCRdb's table is partial and in-frame only. The sample lists some 130,000 clones, around 87% occurring once. The material sequenced was peripheral blood. The receptors originated from a man aged 50 to 59 with active COVID-19. Both conserved end residues are part of each CDR3. D genes are given only for firm matches. Clone size is given for some rows only: seen once, a few or many times, or a class if the clone is expanded.

clone size: few
J gene: TRBJ2-7
V gene: TRBV5-6
D gene: TRBD2
CDR3 DNA: TGTGCCAGCAGCTTGGGACTAGCGGGTGTTTCCTACGAGCAGTACTTC
CDR3 protein: CASSLGLAGVSYEQYF

clone size: -
J gene: TRBJ1-1
V gene: TRBV9
D gene: -
CDR3 DNA: TGTGCCAGCAGCAAACAGCCGATTGGACAGTACACTGAAGCTTTCTTT
CDR3 protein: CASSKQPIGQYTEAFF

clone size: -
J gene: TRBJ1-2
V gene: TRBV5-1
D gene: -
CDR3 DNA: TGCGCCAGTGCTTGGGAGGGGAACTATGGCTACACCTTC
CDR3 protein: CASAWEGNYGYTF

clone size: -
J gene: TRBJ1-1
V gene: TRBV6-5
D gene: -
CDR3 DNA: TGTGCCAGCAGTCAGGGGACCGGCCAGAACACTGAAGCTTTCTTT
CDR3 protein: CASSQGTGQNTEAFF

clone size: once
J gene: TRBJ2-5
V gene: TRBV11-2
D gene: -
CDR3 DNA: TGTGCCAGCAGCTACGGACTAAAAGAGACCCAGTACTTC
CDR3 protein: CASSYGLKETQYF

clone size: -
J gene: TRBJ1-3
V gene: TRBV7-9
D gene: -
CDR3 DNA: TGTGCCAGCACCACCACGGGGGGTTCTGGAAACACCATATATTTT
CDR3 protein: CASTTTGGSGNTIYF

clone size: -
J gene: TRBJ1-1
V gene: TRBV5-1
D gene: TRBD1
CDR3 DNA: TGCGCCAGCAGCCACAGTCGGGACAGGGGCACTGAAGCTTTCTTT
CDR3 protein: CASSHSRDRGTEAFF

clone size: -
J gene: TRBJ1-1
V gene: TRBV27
D gene: TRBD1
CDR3 DNA: TGTGCCAGCAGTCCCAGGACAGGCACTGAAGCTTTCTTT
CDR3 protein: CASSPRTGTEAFF

clone size: -
J gene: TRBJ1-2
V gene: TRBV10-3
D gene: -
CDR3 DNA: TGTGCCATCAGTGAGTCTATGGACTCGAGTTATGGCTACACCTTC
CDR3 protein: CAISESMDSSYGYTF

clone size: -
J gene: TRBJ2-7
V gene: TRBV5-5
D gene: -
CDR3 DNA: TGTGCCAGCAGCTTTAGAGGCGAGCAGTACTTC
CDR3 protein: CASSFRGEQYF

clone size: -
J gene: TRBJ2-3
V gene: TRBV6-1
D gene: TRBD2
CDR3 DNA: TGTGCCAGCAGTGAAATGAGCGGGACCTTGGATACGCAGTATTTT
CDR3 protein: CASSEMSGTLDTQYF

clone size: few
J gene: TRBJ2-2
V gene: TRBV19
D gene: -
CDR3 DNA: TGTGCCAGTTTCAGAGGTCAAGGCTTGACCGGGGAGCTGTTTTTT
CDR3 protein: CASFRGQGLTGELFF

clone size: once
J gene: TRBJ2-1
V gene: TRBV18
D gene: TRBD1
CDR3 DNA: TGTGCCAGCTCACCACCGGTAGGGACAGGGTCCTACAATGAGCAGTTCTTC
CDR3 protein: CASSPPVGTGSYNEQFF

clone size: -
J gene: TRBJ2-3
V gene: TRBV7-2
D gene: -
CDR3 DNA: TGTGCCAGCAGCCTCCGGACTATCACAGATACGCAGTATTTT
CDR3 protein: CASSLRTITDTQYF

clone size: -
J gene: TRBJ2-5
V gene: TRBV29-1
D gene: TRBD2
CDR3 DNA: TGCAGCGCCCCTACTAGCGGGGTCCAAGAGACCCAGTACTTC
CDR3 protein: CSAPTSGVQETQYF

clone size: -
J gene: TRBJ1-4
V gene: TRBV11-2
D gene: -
CDR3 DNA: TGTGCCAGCAGCTTATATCTTAATGAAAAACTGTTTTTT
CDR3 protein: CASSLYLNEKLFF

clone size: -
J gene: TRBJ2-3
V gene: TRBV29-1
D gene: TRBD1
CDR3 DNA: TGCAGCGCTATGACAGGGGGGAGCACAGATACGCAGTATTTT
CDR3 protein: CSAMTGGSTDTQYF

clone size: -
J gene: TRBJ2-3
V gene: TRBV21-1
D gene: -
CDR3 DNA: TGTGCCAGCAGCAAATTAACAGGGCCGTTGGGGAAGGTTACGCAGTATTTT
CDR3 protein: CASSKLTGPLGKVTQYF

clone size: -
J gene: TRBJ2-1
V gene: TRBV11-2
D gene: TRBD2
CDR3 DNA: TGTGCCAGCAGCTTAGTCCCCGGGGGGGCCGAGAATGAGCAGTTCTTC
CDR3 protein: CASSLVPGGAENEQFF

clone size: -
J gene: TRBJ2-7
V gene: TRBV23-1
D gene: -
CDR3 DNA: TGCGCCAGCAGTCAATTACCCGGGTCACAGGATCCCTACGAGCAGTACTTC
CDR3 protein: CASSQLPGSQDPYEQYF

clone size: -
J gene: TRBJ1-1
V gene: TRBV5-8
D gene: TRBD1
CDR3 DNA: TGTGCCAGCAGCTTCGACAGGGGGGAAAGAGCTTTCTTT
CDR3 protein: CASSFDRGERAFF

clone size: -
J gene: TRBJ1-1
V gene: TRBV3-1/TRBV3-2
D gene: TRBD1
CDR3 DNA: TGTGCCAGCAGCCAAAAGCGACAGGGGAACACTGAAGCTTTCTTT
CDR3 protein: CASSQKRQGNTEAFF

clone size: -
J gene: TRBJ1-6
V gene: TRBV7-9
D gene: -
CDR3 DNA: TGTGCCAGCAGCTTAGCGGACTACTCACCCCTCCACTTT
CDR3 protein: CASSLADYSPLHF

clone size: -
J gene: TRBJ1-1
V gene: TRBV7-8
D gene: -
CDR3 DNA: TGTGCCAGCAGGAAAACAGGGTCGGACGCTGAAGCTTTCTTT
CDR3 protein: CASRKTGSDAEAFF

clone size: -
J gene: TRBJ2-5
V gene: TRBV12-2
D gene: -
CDR3 DNA: TGTGCAAGTCGCTCGACTCTCCAAGAGACCCAGTACTTC
CDR3 protein: CASRSTLQETQYF

clone size: -
J gene: TRBJ1-5
V gene: TRBV7-3
D gene: TRBD1
CDR3 DNA: TGTGCCAGCAGCCCCCAGACAGGGGAGGTGAGGGATACAGTCAATCAGCCCCAGCATTTT
CDR3 protein: CASSPQTGEVRDTVNQPQHF

clone size: -
J gene: TRBJ2-3
V gene: TRBV2
D gene: TRBD2
CDR3 DNA: TGTGCCAGCAGACAGACATTGTTGGGCGGGGGGGGACCAGATACGCAGTATTTT
CDR3 protein: CASRQTLLGGGGPDTQYF

clone size: once
J gene: TRBJ2-1
V gene: TRBV4-1
D gene: -
CDR3 DNA: TGCGCCAGCAGCCAAGATCTGGAGGACAGACCCTACAATGAGCAGTTCTTC
CDR3 protein: CASSQDLEDRPYNEQFF

clone size: -
J gene: TRBJ1-6
V gene: TRBV11-3
D gene: TRBD1
CDR3 DNA: TGTGCCAGCAGCTCGGGACAGCAAAATTCACCCCTCCACTTT
CDR3 protein: CASSSGQQNSPLHF

clone size: -
J gene: TRBJ2-1
V gene: TRBV3-1/TRBV3-2
D gene: TRBD2
CDR3 DNA: TGTGCCAGCAGCCAGGATAGCGGGGGTACCTACAATGAGCAGTTCTTC
CDR3 protein: CASSQDSGGTYNEQFF

clone size: -
J gene: TRBJ2-7
V gene: TRBV30
D gene: TRBD1
CDR3 DNA: TGTGCCTGGGGAACAGGGGGCCCAGAGTACTTC
CDR3 protein: CAWGTGGPEYF

clone size: -
J gene: TRBJ2-3
V gene: TRBV3-1/TRBV3-2
D gene: TRBD2
CDR3 DNA: TGTGCCAGCGGGCGGGGGGCACCAGATACGCAGTATTTT
CDR3 protein: CASGRGAPDTQYF

clone size: -
J gene: TRBJ2-7
V gene: TRBV18
D gene: TRBD1
CDR3 DNA: TGTGCCAGCTCACCAACAGGGGCCTTTTCCTACGAGCAGTACTTC
CDR3 protein: CASSPTGAFSYEQYF

clone size: -
J gene: TRBJ1-2
V gene: TRBV30
D gene: -
CDR3 DNA: TGTGCCTGGAGTACCGAAAGGAGGTATGGCTACACCTTC
CDR3 protein: CAWSTERRYGYTF

clone size: few
J gene: TRBJ2-7
V gene: TRBV19
D gene: TRBD1
CDR3 DNA: TGTGCCAGTAGTCCTAGACAGGGGGCTACCTACGAGCAGTACTTC
CDR3 protein: CASSPRQGATYEQYF

clone size: few
J gene: TRBJ2-1
V gene: TRBV5-1
D gene: -
CDR3 DNA: TGCGCCAGCAGCTTGGCACAGCCCGATAATGAGCAGTTCTTC
CDR3 protein: CASSLAQPDNEQFF

clone size: once
J gene: TRBJ2-1
V gene: TRBV6-5
D gene: -
CDR3 DNA: TGTGCCAGCAGTATCATCGTAGGGAGCGAGCAGTTCTTC
CDR3 protein: CASSIIVGSEQFF

clone size: -
J gene: TRBJ2-3
V gene: TRBV14
D gene: -
CDR3 DNA: TGTGCCAGCAGCCAAGAAGAGGAGACCTGGGGGCTCACAGATACGCAGTATTTT
CDR3 protein: CASSQEEETWGLTDTQYF

clone size: -
J gene: TRBJ1-6
V gene: TRBV18
D gene: TRBD1
CDR3 DNA: TGTGCCAGCTCGCCCCGCTGGGACAGGGACGGTTCACCCCTCCACTTT
CDR3 protein: CASSPRWDRDGSPLHF

clone size: once
J gene: TRBJ2-7
V gene: TRBV13
D gene: TRBD1
CDR3 DNA: TGTGCCAGCCGCACCCAGGGGGTGGTCTACGAGCAGTACTTC
CDR3 protein: CASRTQGVVYEQYF

clone size: -
J gene: TRBJ2-5
V gene: TRBV10-3
D gene: -
CDR3 DNA: TGTGCCATCGCGAGGGGGTTCCAGGAGACCCAGTACTTC
CDR3 protein: CAIARGFQETQYF

clone size: -
J gene: TRBJ1-2
V gene: TRBV11-2
D gene: -
CDR3 DNA: TGTGCCAGCAGCTTAAATACAGGTCGAGGCTACACCTTC
CDR3 protein: CASSLNTGRGYTF

clone size: -
J gene: TRBJ1-6
V gene: TRBV5-4
D gene: -
CDR3 DNA: TGTGCCAGCAGCTTGGCGGACTGGGATTCACCCCTCCACTTT
CDR3 protein: CASSLADWDSPLHF

clone size: once
J gene: TRBJ2-2
V gene: TRBV6-4
D gene: TRBD1
CDR3 DNA: TGTGCCAGCAGCCCACAGGGGGCGGTGGCCGGGGAGCTGTTTTTT
CDR3 protein: CASSPQGAVAGELFF

clone size: -
J gene: TRBJ1-1
V gene: TRBV19
D gene: -
CDR3 DNA: TGTGCCAGTAATCCCACAGGGCTAACTGAAGCTTTCTTT
CDR3 protein: CASNPTGLTEAFF